Included here is one TCR beta chain sequence, with context. Antigen specificity is unknown. Per the germline V gene, CDR1 is SNHLY and CDR2 is FYNNEI. CDR3 size: 14 residues. V was pared by 7 bases and J by 0 bases, with 13 bases between. PCR involved 60 Vbeta and 13 Jbeta primers. The protocol was immunoSEQ multiplex PCR, while the TCRdb copy is restricted to in-frame clones and leaves out a portion. The table records around 180,000 clones, 70% to 85% of them present only once. This sample was included in a study of cytomegalovirus exposure and HLA in healthy donors. General study points: High sensitivity and specificity were reportedly achieved when the classifier diagnosed cytomegalovirus status. Fewer N-insertions than the approximately 700-donor mean were reportedly shown by an Asian-associated ancestry cluster in a later analysis.

Sequences were obtained from PBMCs. The chain recombines TRBV2 with TRBJ2-7, with no clear D. This TCR came from a woman aged 30 to 39 in good health and CMV-seropositive. CDR3 sequence: CASNAGGISYEQYF. DNA of the CDR3: TGTGCCAGCAATGCTGGCGGAATCTCCTACGAGCAGTACTTC. Combining the CDR3 with reference TRBV2 and TRBJ2-7 gives the whole variable domain EPEVTQTPSHQVTQMGQEVILRCVPISNHLYFYWYRQILGQKVEFLVSFYNNEISEKSEIFDDQFSVERPDGSNFTLKIRSTKLEDSAMYFCASNAGGISYEQYFGPGTRLTVT.